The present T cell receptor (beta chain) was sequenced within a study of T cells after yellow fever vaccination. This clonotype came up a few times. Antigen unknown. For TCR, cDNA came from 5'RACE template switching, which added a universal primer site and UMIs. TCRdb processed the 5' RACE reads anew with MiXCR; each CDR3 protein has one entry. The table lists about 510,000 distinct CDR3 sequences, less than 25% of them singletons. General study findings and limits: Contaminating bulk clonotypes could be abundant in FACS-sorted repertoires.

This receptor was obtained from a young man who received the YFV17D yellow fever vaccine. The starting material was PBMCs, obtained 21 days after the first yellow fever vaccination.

CDR3 DNA sequence: TGTGCCAGCAGGGAGGGACAGGTCTTTTACAATGAGCAGTTCTTC. Translated: CASREGQVFYNEQFF. The chain is built from TRBV28 and TRBJ2-1; TRBD1 matches 8 bases. The CDR3 contains 15 residues. J gave up 4 bases and V 6 bases, and 8 bases lay outside the gene matches. The germline CDR1 and CDR2 sequences are MDHEN and SYDVKM.